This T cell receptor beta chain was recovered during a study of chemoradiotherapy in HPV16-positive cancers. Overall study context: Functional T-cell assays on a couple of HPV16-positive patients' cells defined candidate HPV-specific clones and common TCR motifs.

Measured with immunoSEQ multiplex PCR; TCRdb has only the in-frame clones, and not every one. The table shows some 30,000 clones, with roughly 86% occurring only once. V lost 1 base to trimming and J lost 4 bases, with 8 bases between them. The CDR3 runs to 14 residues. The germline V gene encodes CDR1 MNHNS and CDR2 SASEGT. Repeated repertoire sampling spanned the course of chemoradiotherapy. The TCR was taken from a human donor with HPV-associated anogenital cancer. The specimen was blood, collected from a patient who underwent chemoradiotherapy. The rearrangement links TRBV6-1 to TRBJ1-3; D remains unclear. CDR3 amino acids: CASSEGWIGNTIYF. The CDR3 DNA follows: TGTGCCAGCAGTGAAGGGTGGATAGGAAACACCATATATTTT.